The rows below give T cell receptor beta chains drawn from one sample of a study of blood T cell repertoires in COVID-19. Repertoires were generated with immunoSEQ multiplex PCR, while TCRdb's copy carries only in-frame clones and drops some. The sample lists fewer than 75,000 clones; 89% were seen once. The sample was peripheral blood. The origin of the receptors is a man aged 55 to 70 with acute or convalescent COVID-19. The CDR3 runs from the conserved cysteine through the conserved F or W. Each record gives: J gene, clone size, V gene, D gene, CDR3 protein, CDR3 DNA. D genes are given only for firm matches. The size field is filled for only some rows; it gives once, few, many or a size class.

TRBJ1-6	.	TRBV27	.	CASHWGGVGGSPLHF	TGTGCCAGCCACTGGGGAGGGGTGGGAGGATCACCCCTCCACTTT
TRBJ2-1	.	TRBV6-2/TRBV6-3	TRBD2	CASSENGLADTRGTGGFF	TGTGCCAGCAGTGAGAATGGACTAGCGGACACCAGAGGAACAGGGGGGTTCTTC
TRBJ2-4	.	TRBV10-3	.	CAISEGQNIQYF	TGTGCCATCAGTGAGGGACAGAACATTCAGTACTTC
TRBJ2-1	.	TRBV10-2	TRBD2	CASTKSASGGSYNEQFF	TGCGCCAGCACGAAATCCGCTAGCGGGGGGTCTTACAATGAGCAGTTCTTC
TRBJ2-2	.	TRBV11-2	.	CASSFGLGASGELFF	TGTGCCAGCAGCTTTGGATTGGGGGCGAGTGGGGAGCTGTTTTTT
TRBJ2-5	.	TRBV5-4	TRBD1	CASSRPGTGEETQYF	TGTGCCAGCAGCAGGCCCGGGACAGGGGAAGAGACCCAGTACTTC
TRBJ2-5	.	TRBV30	TRBD1	CAWRDRGWETQYF	TGTGCCTGGAGGGACAGGGGCTGGGAGACCCAGTACTTC
TRBJ2-1	.	TRBV4-1	TRBD1	CASSPGQGFYNEQFF	TGCGCCAGCAGCCCGGGACAGGGTTTCTACAATGAGCAGTTCTTC
TRBJ1-1	.	TRBV6-5	.	CASKTRVRAFF	TGTGCCAGTAAAACTAGGGTGAGAGCTTTCTTT
TRBJ2-2	.	TRBV7-3	TRBD1	CASRRDRVDTGELFF	TGTGCCAGCAGACGTGACAGGGTTGACACCGGGGAGCTGTTTTTT
TRBJ2-7	.	TRBV4-1	TRBD1	CASSQSRRAGGSYEQYF	TGCGCCAGCAGCCAATCTCGCAGGGCAGGGGGCTCCTACGAGCAGTACTTC
TRBJ1-5	few	TRBV19	TRBD1	CASSMGGQGTRPQHF	TGTGCCAGTAGTATGGGAGGACAGGGGACGCGGCCCCAGCATTTT
TRBJ1-2	.	TRBV19	.	CASSLLGSRSGTYGYTF	TGTGCCAGTAGTTTGTTAGGATCTAGATCCGGGACATATGGCTACACCTTC
TRBJ1-1	.	TRBV6-5	TRBD1	CASSWDRGQNTEAFF	TGTGCCAGCAGTTGGGACAGGGGGCAGAACACTGAAGCTTTCTTT
TRBJ2-3	.	TRBV3-1/TRBV3-2	.	CASSSEAARTTQYF	TGTGCCAGCAGCTCAGAGGCCGCCCGAACGACGCAGTATTTT
TRBJ2-1	.	TRBV24-1	TRBD1	CATSDPRDSSNEQFF	TGTGCCACCAGTGATCCCCGGGACAGTTCAAATGAGCAGTTCTTC
TRBJ2-7	.	TRBV7-3	.	CASSLAAGEVITYEQYF	TGTGCCAGCAGCCTCGCGGCCGGGGAGGTCATCACCTACGAGCAGTACTTC
TRBJ2-7	.	TRBV24-1	TRBD1	CATSDLTGDGYEQYF	TGTGCCACCAGTGATTTAACAGGGGACGGCTACGAGCAGTACTTC
TRBJ1-1	.	TRBV2	.	CASSVKQGTEAFF	TGTGCCAGCAGTGTAAAGCAGGGCACTGAAGCTTTCTTT
TRBJ2-4	.	TRBV5-1	.	CASSLAGRKENIQYF	TGCGCCAGCAGCTTGGCAGGGCGAAAGGAAAACATTCAGTACTTC
TRBJ1-2	few	TRBV7-3	.	CASSLMGFEVSGYTF	TGTGCCAGCAGCTTAATGGGTTTCGAGGTCAGTGGCTACACCTTC
TRBJ2-3	.	TRBV9	.	CASTTGRTTDTQYF	TGTGCCAGCACCACGGGGAGGACCACAGATACGCAGTATTTT
TRBJ2-2	.	TRBV18	.	CASSPDYRTGELFF	TGTGCCAGCTCACCGGACTACCGCACCGGGGAGCTGTTTTTT
TRBJ1-4	few	TRBV19	TRBD1	CASSSRTGGNEKLFF	TGTGCCAGTAGTTCCCGGACAGGGGGAAATGAAAAACTGTTTTTT
TRBJ1-4	.	TRBV2	.	CASRGDIEKLFF	TGTGCCAGCAGGGGAGACATCGAAAAACTGTTTTTT
TRBJ2-7	.	TRBV9	TRBD1	CASSAGTGPPYEQYF	TGTGCCAGCAGCGCAGGGACAGGCCCACCCTACGAGCAGTACTTC
TRBJ1-1	.	TRBV10-3	TRBD1	CAIKRTGGNTEAFF	TGTGCCATCAAGAGGACAGGGGGGAACACTGAAGCTTTCTTT
TRBJ1-5	.	TRBV12-5	.	CASGFGVNQPQHF	TGTGCTAGTGGTTTCGGAGTAAATCAGCCCCAGCATTTT
TRBJ2-2	.	TRBV10-3	TRBD1	CAISGSGTVLNGELFF	TGTGCCATCAGTGGTTCCGGGACAGTACTCAACGGGGAGCTGTTTTTT
TRBJ2-7	.	TRBV5-1	TRBD1	CASKSTGGAPNEQYF	TGCGCCAGCAAGTCGACAGGGGGCGCCCCCAACGAGCAGTACTTC
TRBJ1-1	once	TRBV5-4	.	CASSRPIGGGTEAFF	TGTGCCAGCAGCCGACCCATTGGGGGAGGCACTGAAGCTTTCTTT
TRBJ1-2	.	TRBV7-9	TRBD1	CASSLVLGQGSGYTF	TGTGCCAGCAGCTTGGTTTTAGGACAGGGAAGTGGCTACACCTTC
TRBJ1-6	once	TRBV19	TRBD1	CASRTGASPLHF	TGTGCCAGCCGAACAGGGGCCTCACCCCTCCACTTT
TRBJ1-5	once	TRBV12-3/TRBV12-4	TRBD1	CASRGQTNQPQHF	TGTGCCAGCAGGGGACAGACCAATCAGCCCCAGCATTTT
TRBJ2-3	.	TRBV5-6	TRBD2	CASSYELAGGRDTQYF	TGTGCCAGCAGCTACGAACTAGCGGGGGGGAGAGATACGCAGTATTTT
TRBJ1-2	once	TRBV6-1	.	CASSEASFYGYTF	TGTGCCAGCAGTGAAGCTAGCTTCTATGGCTACACCTTC
TRBJ2-7	.	TRBV2	.	CASRRQDRTYEQYF	TGTGCCAGCAGGAGACAGGATCGAACCTACGAGCAGTACTTC